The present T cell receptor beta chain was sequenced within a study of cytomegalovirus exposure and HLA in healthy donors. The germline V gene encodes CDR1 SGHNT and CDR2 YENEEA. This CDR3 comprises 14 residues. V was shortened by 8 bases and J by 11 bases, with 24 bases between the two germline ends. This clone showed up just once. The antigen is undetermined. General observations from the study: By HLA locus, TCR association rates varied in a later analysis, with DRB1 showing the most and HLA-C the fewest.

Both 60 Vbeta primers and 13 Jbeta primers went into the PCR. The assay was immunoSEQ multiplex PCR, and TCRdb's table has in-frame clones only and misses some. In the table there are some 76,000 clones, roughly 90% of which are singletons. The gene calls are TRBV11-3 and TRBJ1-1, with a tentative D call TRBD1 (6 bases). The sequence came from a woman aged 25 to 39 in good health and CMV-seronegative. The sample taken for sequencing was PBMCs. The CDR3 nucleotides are TGTGCCAGCTCATCAGGGGAGCCTACGGTTGGGGCTTTCTTT. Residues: CASSSGEPTVGAFF. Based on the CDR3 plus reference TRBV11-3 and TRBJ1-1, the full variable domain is EAGVVQSPRYKIIEKKQPVAFWCNPISGHNTLYWYLQNLGQGPELLIRYENEEAVDDSQLPKDRFSAERLKGVDSTLKIQPAELGDSAVYLCASSSGEPTVGAFFGQGTRLTVV.